The subject of this entry is one T cell receptor beta chain. Its antigen is not yet known. Qualities for individual bases were not recorded, and no much larger clone is one base off. The V end loses 1 base and the J end loses 0 bases, and a stretch of 8 bases separates them. CDR1 and CDR2, per the germline V gene (reference sequence), are GTSNPN and SVGIG. Spanning cysteine to phenylalanine, the CDR3 consists of 14 amino acids. Here the CDR3 DNA is all that survives: 42 bases in frame from base 1. Using the deep immunoSEQ assay, multiplex PCR amplified TCR CDR3 regions from genomic DNA. Extracted genomic DNA from each cell subset was distributed evenly across all wells of several immunoSEQ 96-well plates, and each plate was treated as a replicate. For unsorted PBMC, 250 to 350 ng of genomic DNA, equivalent to around 30,000 T cell genomes, went into each replicate PCR. Ten immunoSEQ deep assay plates were used to sequence the unsorted PBMC genomic DNA. Purified libraries were quantified with a Qubit 3.0 fluorometer, sized on a Bioanalyzer 2100, and re-quantified with the KAPA Library Quantification kit. A separate single-read 150-cycle Illumina NextSeq 550 flow cell was used to sequence each immunoSEQ 96-well plate. The study's processing was this. Because the immunoSEQ output held only junctional sequences and lacked quality scores, the filtering could not match the filtering applied to full-length reads. Sequences were annotated with PyIR, a Python wrapper for IgBLAST v1.9, and V/J genes and CDR3 were assigned using IMGT germline references. Any read was removed if the V/J assignment was weak (E-value above 1e-6), the CDR3 was missing, or the read contained stop codons, out-of-frame junctions, or ambiguous translated residues. V3J clonotypes were defined by identical inferred V gene, J gene, and CDR3 amino acid sequence. To compute the percentage overlap between repertoires, the number of shared unique clonotypes was divided by the size of the smaller repertoire. Repertoire richness was assessed with RTK rarefaction, the Chao1 estimator, and Recon v2.1 estimates of unobserved clonotypes. Imported from immuneACCESS, the table was reduced by TCRdb to in-frame sequences with V and J called. These copies leave out some clones; in studies compared against another copy, an unresolved V gene accounts for under half, and the cause of the remainder is not known. V and J calls and clone size are those listed in that table; D and trimming were worked out from the DNA. Within this sample are more than 400,000 clones, with almost 80% of them counted one time only. Around 12% of the sample lies in the top ten.

The data stem from a study of shared clonotypes between healthy human individuals (dated by TCRdb to about 2020). Turning to the overall study: The cohort comprised a couple of women and a few men aged 18 to 49 years. To estimate repertoire size and how much clonotype sharing occurs between individuals, the study deeply sequenced the blood TCR repertoires of about 5 healthy adults. Libraries were prepared and TCR repertoires were sequenced by different laboratories using diverse techniques, in order to increase sequencing depth and limit assay-specific biases. Between about 0.94 and 8.9 billion PBMCs per donor were obtained by leukapheresis. Paper-wide results and their limitations: Because the study included a small number of donors, the genetic and exposure-history diversity represented was limited. Sampling was restricted to blood, and TCR repertoires in tissue are likely to differ from TCR repertoires in blood. Pairwise subsampling led to the expectation that sequencing depth would affect the degree of clonotype sharing among donors.

Donors were healthy HIV-negative adults with no recently reported acute infections or vaccinations. All donors were Caucasian adults living in Nashville, Tennessee, USA. For unsorted samples, roughly 91 million PBMCs were counted, and genomic DNA was extracted using the QIAamp DNA Blood Mini kit. Blood was collected by leukapheresis, and PBMCs were isolated by Ficoll-Histopaque density gradient centrifugation and then cryopreserved in liquid nitrogen vapor phase. Input material: PBMCs. The rearrangement joined TRBV30 to TRBJ2-3; the D gene lacks a confident call. The TCR originated in a woman between 40 and 55 years old in good health. Some clones in this sample may be carry-over from other donors' samples. The base sequence is TGTGCCTGGAGTGGGAGATCTAGCACAGATACGCAGTATTTT. This yields the protein CAWSGRSSTDTQYF. The reference TRBV30 and TRBJ2-3 proteins fill in what lies around the CDR3, so the full variable domain reads SQTIHQWPATLVQPVGSPLSLECTVEGTSNPNLYWYRQAAGRGLQLLFYSVGIGQISSEVPQNLSASRPQDRQFILSSKKLLLSDSGFYLCAWSGRSSTDTQYFGPGTRLTVL.